This passage covers 16 T cell receptor beta chains from one sample sequenced in a study of CD4+ T cells in melanoma. Method: immunoSEQ multiplex PCR; TCRdb's copy keeps in-frame clones and lacks some. This sample has tens of thousands of clones, with 60% to 75% found just once. Sequenced input: tumor tissue. Source of these receptors: a human donor with melanoma.

This clone was detected only once. The V and J genes are TRBV18 and TRBJ2-3, with 7 bases identical to TRBD1. The CDR3 runs to 16 residues. CDR1 is KGHSH and CDR2 is LQKENI in the germline V gene. J was trimmed by 2 bases and V by 2 bases; bases with no gene match: 7. Here the CDR3 DNA reads TGTGCCAGCTCACCAGCGAGACAGGGTGTCACAGATACGCAGTATTTT. This encodes CASSPARQGVTDTQYF.

This clone was detected only once. J is TRBJ2-5 and V is TRBV7-9; 9 bases are shared with TRBD2. Unmatched junction bases numbered 7, after V lost 5 bases and J lost 6 bases. Germline lookup yields CDR1 SEHNR and CDR2 FQNEAQ (reference sequence). The CDR3 is 14 amino acids. The CDR3 DNA follows: TGTGCCAGCAGCCCACCTAGCGGGACCCAGACCCAGTACTTC. Translating it yields CASSPPSGTQTQYF.

J is TRBJ2-7 and V is TRBV9; 12 bases are shared with TRBD2. In germline, CDR1 is SGDLS, CDR2 YYNGEE. This CDR3 spans 15 amino acids. Germline trimming cut 4 bases from V and 2 bases from J; bases unmatched to any gene: 4. This chain's CDR3 is CASSTSGGQTYEQYF. For the CDR3, the DNA is TGTGCCAGCAGCACTAGCGGGGGGCAAACCTACGAGCAGTACTTC.

The genes are TRBV6-1 and TRBJ2-7, with D unresolved. V was pared by 7 bases and J by 0 bases, with 10 bases between. Germline loops: CDR1 MNHNS, CDR2 SASEGT. This CDR3 is built from 13 residues. CDR3 in amino acids: CASTASNSYEQYF. CDR3 in DNA: TGTGCCAGCACGGCGTCAAACTCCTACGAGCAGTACTTC.

This clone came up a few times. The V call is TRBV7-9, the J call TRBJ1-1; no clear D. Trimming removed 7 bases from V and 1 base from J, with 16 bases in between. The CDR3 consists of 15 residues. CDR1 and CDR2 (germline): SEHNR, FQNEAQ (reference sequence). DNA for the CDR3: TGTGCCAGCATCCCAGCCGGGCGCCCGAACACTGAAGCTTTCTTT. Protein product: CASIPAGRPNTEAFF.

The chain joins TRBV19 to TRBJ1-2; TRBD1 matches at 8 bases. CDR1 is LNHDA, CDR2 SQIVND, per germline (reference sequence). The V gene end was trimmed by 10 bases and the J gene end by 4 bases; junction bases not matched to a gene: 5. The CDR3 is made up of 12 amino acids. CDR3 nucleotide sequence: TGTGCCACCCAGGACAGGGCCTATGGCTACACCTTC. Protein: CATQDRAYGYTF.

The chain links TRBV6-5 to TRBJ1-4; 9 bases align to TRBD1. The CDR3 runs 15 residues. Germline-derived CDR1 and CDR2 are MNHEY and SVGAGI. Trimming at V came to 5 bases and at J to 8 bases, leaving 9 bases not matched to a gene. CDR3 nucleotides: TGTGCCAGCAGTCCTTCACAGGGGGCCTGGGAAAAACTGTTTTTT. Protein sequence: CASSPSQGAWEKLFF.

This chain connects TRBV4-2 to TRBJ2-2, with D unclear. V lost 5 bases, J lost 6 bases, and 13 bases lay in between. CDR3 length: 14 residues. Germline assignment: CDR1 LGHNA and CDR2 YNFKEQ. DNA for the CDR3: TGTGCCAGCAGCTTCGTCGGCAGCGCCGGGGAGCTGTTTTTT. Translation: CASSFVGSAGELFF.

This clone was seen a handful of times. V gene TRBV19 combines with J gene TRBJ2-7; D ambiguous. There are 16 residues in the CDR3. Trimming removed 5 bases from V and 2 bases from J, with 19 bases in between. The germline V gene has CDR1 LNHDA and CDR2 SQIVND (reference sequence). For the CDR3, the DNA is TGTGCCAGTAGTGGCCCCGGGCCCCAAATAGCCTACGAGCAGTACTTC. Its protein product is CASSGPGPQIAYEQYF.

The rearrangement links TRBV27 to TRBJ1-6; 9 bases agree with TRBD1. Unmatched junction bases numbered 14, after V lost 5 bases and J lost 15 bases. Per the germline V gene, CDR1 is MNHEY and CDR2 is SMNVEV (reference sequence). This CDR3 contains 15 residues. The CDR3 DNA sequence: TGTGCCAGCAGTATACTCGGGACAGGGTATAGAGACCTCCACTTT. Its translation is CASSILGTGYRDLHF.

This chain connects TRBV6-5 to TRBJ1-4; 7 bases are shared with TRBD1. The CDR3 runs to 13 residues. Germline loops: CDR1 MNHEY, CDR2 SVGAGI. J was trimmed by 3 bases and V by 10 bases; bases with no gene match: 5. CDR3 bases: TGTGCCACTAAGGGGACAGCTAATGAAAAACTGTTTTTT. Its translation: CATKGTANEKLFF.

This clone has a single count. The V and J genes are TRBV6-1 and TRBJ2-5, with a weak D call TRBD2 (6 bases). V gave up 8 bases and J gave up 6 bases, with 19 bases separating them. CDR3 length equals 14 residues. The germline V gene has CDR1 MNHNS and CDR2 SASEGT. CDR3 sequence: CASHYRGFDKTQYF. In nucleotides, the CDR3 is TGTGCCAGCCACTACCGGGGGTTTGACAAGACCCAGTACTTC.

This clone was detected only once. The chain recombines TRBV5-5 with TRBJ1-2, with D hard to call. CDR3 length equals 13 residues. V was cut by 3 bases and J by 3 bases, with 9 bases left in between. Germline V gene lookup returns CDR1 SGHKS and CDR2 YYEKEE (reference sequence). CDR3 residues: CASSSAGDYGYTF. CDR3 DNA sequence: TGTGCCAGCAGCTCGGCCGGCGACTATGGCTACACCTTC.

This sequence joins TRBV2 and TRBJ1-4; D is unclear. Per the germline V gene, CDR1 is SNHLY and CDR2 is FYNNEI. This CDR3 has 12 amino acids. V lost 6 bases to trimming and J lost 6 bases, with 8 bases between them. CDR3 amino acids: CASRGEYEKLFF. CDR3 in DNA: TGTGCCAGCAGGGGAGAATATGAAAAACTGTTTTTT.

About this clone itself: A far larger clone is one base from this, pointing to a likely read error. V is TRBV11-2 and J is TRBJ2-7; 9 bases map to TRBD1. Losses at the gene ends were 3 bases for V and 2 bases for J; bases not matched to a gene: 2. Germline CDR1 reads SGHAT; CDR2 reads FQNNGV. The CDR3 spans 14 residues. The CDR3 loop reads CASSFGTGTYEQYF. CDR3 DNA: TGTGCCAGCAGCTTCGGGACAGGGACCTACGAGCAGTACTTC.

On this clone: Just one base apart from a much larger clone, this may be a read error. This chain joins TRBV4-2 and TRBJ1-1; D gene ambiguous. Trimming stripped 5 bases from V and 1 base from J, with 5 bases between. The CDR3 is 12 amino acids. Germline V gives CDR1 LGHNA, CDR2 YNFKEQ. This CDR3 is CASSLGNTEAFF. CDR3 bases: TGTGCCAGCAGCTTAGGGAACACTGAAGCTTTCTTT.